A single sample is the source of the 10 T cell receptor beta chains below, sequenced in a study of blood T cell repertoires in COVID-19 (dated by TCRdb to 2018 to 2021). The method was the immunoSEQ multiplex PCR assay. In TCRdb, the immuneACCESS table is reduced to in-frame sequences with V and J assigned. These tables do not hold every clone; where another copy was compared, an unresolved V gene accounts for under half, and the others remain unexplained. This sample gives 210,000 or so clones in total; 75% to 85% of them show up just once. The ten largest account for roughly 1.3% of the sample. Material: peripheral blood. These receptors originate from a woman in her twenties or thirties with COVID-19, enrolled during active disease.

In this sample, this clone turned up once. The V call is TRBV18, the J call TRBJ1-3; 7 bases are a match to TRBD1. The CDR3 spans 16 residues. Germline loops: CDR1 KGHSH, CDR2 LQKENI. J lost 2 bases, V lost 2 bases, and 6 bases had no gene match. CDR3 region: CASSPYRQGAGNTIYF. As DNA, the CDR3 is TGTGCCAGCTCACCATATAGACAGGGAGCTGGAAACACCATATATTTT.

The V call is TRBV5-4, the J call TRBJ2-4, with D perhaps TRBD1 (6 bases). Germline CDR1 SGHNT, CDR2 YYREEE (reference sequence). This CDR3 spans 16 amino acids. V shed 2 bases and J shed 1 base, with 13 bases lying between them. CDR3 DNA sequence: TGTGCCAGCAGCTTAGGTGGGGGCATCGCCAAAAACATTCAGTACTTC. Protein: CASSLGGGIAKNIQYF.

The chain has TRBV6-5 and TRBJ1-2, with 7 bases lining up with TRBD1. J gave up 3 bases and V 6 bases, and 7 bases lay outside the gene matches. CDR3 length equals 14 residues. Germline V gene data show CDR1 as MNHEY and CDR2 as SVGAGI. CDR3 sequence reads: CASSPSGQDYGYTF. CDR3 nucleotides: TGTGCCAGCAGCCCGTCAGGACAGGACTATGGCTACACCTTC.

This clone appeared a single time. V usage is TRBV9 and J usage is TRBJ2-2; 12 bases agree with TRBD2. The CDR3 is 17 amino acids. CDR1 and CDR2 from the germline V gene are SGDLS and YYNGEE. V dropped 0 bases and J dropped 6; count of bases not matched to a gene: 6. The DNA of the CDR3 is TGTGCCAGCAGCGTAGTGGCGCTAGCGGGAGGGCCCGGGGAGCTGTTTTTT. The encoded protein is CASSVVALAGGPGELFF.

This chain uses TRBV9 with TRBJ2-5, with D maybe TRBD1 (6 bases). The CDR3 consists of 15 residues. CDR1 is SGDLS and CDR2 is YYNGEE in the germline V gene. The V end lost 2 bases, the J end lost 1 base, and 12 bases lay between the germline ends. The CDR3 region has the DNA TGTGCCAGCAGCGTCTCAGGGGTCTCCCAAGAGACCCAGTACTTC. It is translated as CASSVSGVSQETQYF.

The rearrangement joins TRBV3-1 (or the pseudogene TRBV3-2) to TRBJ1-5; D is perhaps TRBD1 (6 bases). The germline V and J ends were trimmed by 3 bases and 0 bases, with 9 bases remaining between them. The length of the CDR3 is 15 residues. CDR1 and CDR2 (germline): LGHDT, YNNKEL (reference sequence). The CDR3 loop reads CASSQDSYSNQPQHF. The CDR3, as DNA: TGTGCCAGCAGCCAGGACAGCTATAGCAATCAGCCCCAGCATTTT.

The chain carries TRBV7-9 and TRBJ2-7; a possible D gene is TRBD2 (5 bases). There are 12 residues in the CDR3. V lost 2 bases and J lost 3, with 5 bases in between. Germline V CDR1 and CDR2: SEHNR, FQNEAQ (reference sequence). Written as DNA, the CDR3 is TGTGCCAGCAGCTTAAGCGGCTACGAGCAGTACTTC. It is translated as CASSLSGYEQYF.

This clone has just one count. The V and J genes are TRBV14 and TRBJ1-1; D remains unclear. Germline CDR1 reads SGHDN; CDR2 reads FVKESK. Trimming removed 2 bases at V and 3 bases at J, with 7 bases between. The CDR3 sequence is 13 residues long. CDR3 protein: CASSQNSDTEAFF. The CDR3 DNA follows: TGTGCCAGCAGCCAAAATAGCGACACTGAAGCTTTCTTT. Complete variable domain (other parts from reference TRBV14 and TRBJ1-1): EAGVTQFPSHSVIEKGQTVTLRCDPISGHDNLYWYRRVMGKEIKFLLHFVKESKQDESGMPNNRFLAERTGGTYSTLKVQPAELEDSGVYFCASSQNSDTEAFFGQGTRLTVV.

The chain joins TRBV29-1 to TRBJ1-2; a possible D gene is TRBD1 (5 bases). The CDR3 is made up of 13 amino acids. Germline CDR1 and CDR2: SQVTM and ANQGSEA. The germline V and J ends were trimmed by 6 bases and 6 bases, with 17 bases remaining between them. CDR3 DNA: TGCAGCGTCTCCTCCGGGGGTTCGCATGGCTACACCTTC. Translating it yields CSVSSGGSHGYTF.

This sequence joins TRBV19 and TRBJ2-2; TRBD2 aligns across 7 bases. CDR3 size: 18 residues. Germline CDR1 and CDR2: LNHDA and SQIVND (reference sequence). The V and J ends lost 6 bases and 7 bases, in that order; junction bases with no gene match: 20. CDR3 in amino acids: CASSPIVGGSVSIGELFF. The CDR3 nucleotides read TGTGCCAGTAGCCCTATAGTAGGCGGGAGCGTTTCTATCGGGGAGCTGTTTTTT.